This T cell receptor beta chain is from a study of blood T cell repertoires in COVID-19. The CDR3 consists of 15 residues. V dropped 1 base and J dropped 2 bases, with 9 bases sitting between them. CDR1 and CDR2 (germline): MGHRA, YSYEKL. The repertoire was sequenced with immunoSEQ multiplex PCR; TCRdb's copy has only in-frame clones and lacks some. The sample has about 300,000 clones, around 89% seen once. This sequence was found in a woman younger than 35 with acute COVID-19. Sequenced sample: PBMCs or T cells enriched from blood (not recorded which). This chain connects TRBV4-1 to TRBJ1-5; unclear D gene. The CDR3 coding sequence is TGCGCCAGCAGCCAAGGAGCGGATCGCAATCAGCCCCAGCATTTT. It encodes CASSQGADRNQPQHF.